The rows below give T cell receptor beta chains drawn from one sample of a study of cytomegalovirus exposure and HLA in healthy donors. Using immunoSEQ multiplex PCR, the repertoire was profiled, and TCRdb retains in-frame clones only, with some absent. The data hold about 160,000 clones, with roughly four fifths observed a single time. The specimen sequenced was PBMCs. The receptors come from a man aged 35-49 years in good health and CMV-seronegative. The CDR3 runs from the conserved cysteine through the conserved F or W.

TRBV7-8,CASSRTSGRYNEQFF
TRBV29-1,CSVTGTATEQYF
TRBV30,CAWVRRSTEAFF
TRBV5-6,CASSFPRGQGYTEAFF
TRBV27,CASSFGTGPYEQYF
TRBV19,CASMVAGTDTQYF
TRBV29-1,CSVEVRVLQFF
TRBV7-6,CASSLASGYNEQFF
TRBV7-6,CASSLEEGGYGYTF
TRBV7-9,CASSLPLAGIGGRGTEAFF
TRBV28,CASKAGGIGELFF
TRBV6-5,CASSRTGGSYEQYF
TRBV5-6,CASSLPYNEQFF
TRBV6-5,CASRWQGAAFF
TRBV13,CASSLGTGGNTEAFF
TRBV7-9,CSSSPNGPLSGNTIYF
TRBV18,CASSPPTGQKETQYF
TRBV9,CASSVAGGRLETQYF
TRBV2,CASYLAGYNEQFF
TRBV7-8,CASSLVRVGSGNTIYF
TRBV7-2,CASSLDREGYGYTF
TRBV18,CASSRRETISGNTIYF